This T cell receptor beta chain appears in the sequencing data of a study of blood T cell repertoires in COVID-19. For the study at large: Samples came from the United States, Italy and Spain, spanning acute and convalescent COVID-19. The cDNA or gDNA used as material had been derived from T cells, B-cell-depleted T cells, or PBMCs.

Study processing details: The assay estimated nucleated cells by amplifying reference gene primers. Measured with immunoSEQ multiplex PCR; TCRdb has only the in-frame clones, and not every one. Clone size and the V and J calls come from that table; the DNA yielded D and trimming. Seen here are about 79,000 clones, around 89% observed once, and the top ten hold approximately 15%. This clone was recorded only once. V gave up 5 bases and J gave up 5 bases; unmatched junction bases: 9. This CDR3 comprises 16 residues. Germline V gene sequence: CDR1 SGHTA, CDR2 FQGNSA. This TCR came from a man aged 70-80 years with active or convalescent COVID-19. The V and J genes are TRBV7-2 and TRBJ2-3, with 11 bases fitting TRBD2. The material sequenced was peripheral blood. The CDR3 loop reads CASSGGLAGGGDTQYF. The DNA for the CDR3 is TGTGCCAGCAGCGGTGGACTAGCGGGCGGGGGAGATACGCAGTATTTT.